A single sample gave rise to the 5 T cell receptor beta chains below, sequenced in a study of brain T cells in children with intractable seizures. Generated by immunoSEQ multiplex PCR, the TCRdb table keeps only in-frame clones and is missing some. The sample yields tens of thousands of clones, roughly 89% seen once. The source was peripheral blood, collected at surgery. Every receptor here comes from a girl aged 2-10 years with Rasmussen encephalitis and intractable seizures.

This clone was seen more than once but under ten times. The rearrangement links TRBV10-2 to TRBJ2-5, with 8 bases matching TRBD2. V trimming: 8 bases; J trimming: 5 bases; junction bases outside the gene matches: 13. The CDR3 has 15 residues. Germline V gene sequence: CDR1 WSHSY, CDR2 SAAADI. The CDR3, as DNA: TGCGCCAGCGGGGCCAGCGGGAGATTTGGGGAGACCCAGTACTTC. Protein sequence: CASGASGRFGETQYF.

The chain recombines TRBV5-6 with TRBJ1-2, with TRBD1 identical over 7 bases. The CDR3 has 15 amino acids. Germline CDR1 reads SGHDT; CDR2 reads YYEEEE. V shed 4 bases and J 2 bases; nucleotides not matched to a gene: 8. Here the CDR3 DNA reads TGTGCCAGCAGCCAAAGAGAGACAGGGAACTATGGCTACACCTTC. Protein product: CASSQRETGNYGYTF.

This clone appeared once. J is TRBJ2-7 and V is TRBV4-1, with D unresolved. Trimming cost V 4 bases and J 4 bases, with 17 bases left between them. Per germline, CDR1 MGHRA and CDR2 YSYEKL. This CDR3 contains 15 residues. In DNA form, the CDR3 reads TGCGCCAGCAGCCTCCTGCATAAGTCTACGTACGAGCAGTACTTC. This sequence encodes CASSLLHKSTYEQYF.

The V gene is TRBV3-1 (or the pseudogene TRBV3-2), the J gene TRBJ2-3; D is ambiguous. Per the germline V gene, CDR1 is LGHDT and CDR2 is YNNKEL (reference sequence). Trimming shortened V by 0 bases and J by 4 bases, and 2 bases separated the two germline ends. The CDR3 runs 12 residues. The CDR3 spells CASSQDPDTQYF. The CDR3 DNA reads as TGTGCCAGCAGCCAAGACCCAGATACGCAGTATTTT.

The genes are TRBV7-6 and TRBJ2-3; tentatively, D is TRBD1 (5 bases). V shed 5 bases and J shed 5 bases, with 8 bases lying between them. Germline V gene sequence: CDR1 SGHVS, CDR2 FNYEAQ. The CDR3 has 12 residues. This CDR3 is CASSLTGDTQYF. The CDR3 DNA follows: TGTGCCAGCAGCCTCACAGGAGATACGCAGTATTTT.